These 3 T cell receptor beta chains originate from one sample sequenced in a study of radiotherapy plus CTLA-4 blockade in lung cancer. TCRdb's table, derived via immunoSEQ multiplex PCR, lists solely in-frame clones and lacks some. The repertoire has approximately 33,000 clones, 60% to 80% of them found once; the top ten carry 7.5% to 8%. The sequencing used peripheral blood, collected from a patient treated with radiotherapy plus ipilimumab. The source is a human donor with non-small cell lung cancer who had stable disease on radiotherapy plus ipilimumab.

The chain employs TRBV10-3 and TRBJ1-1; D remains ambiguous. The CDR3 sequence is 15 residues long. V gave up 6 bases and J gave up 0 bases, with 14 bases separating them. The V gene's germline CDR1 is ENHRY and CDR2 SYGVKD. The CDR3 DNA reads as TGTGCCATCAGGGAAACCCAATCCATGAACACTGAAGCTTTCTTT. Translation gives CAIRETQSMNTEAFF.

The gene calls are TRBV5-1 and TRBJ2-7; the match to TRBD1 covers 11 bases. Germline-derived CDR1 and CDR2 are SGHRS and YFSETQ. V was clipped by 0 bases and J by 3 bases; unmatched bases: 5. This CDR3 is 16 amino acids long. The CDR3 DNA reads as TGCGCCAGCAGCTTGGGCGGGACAGGGGGGTACTACGAGCAGTACGTC. Its translation is CASSLGGTGGYYEQYV.

This clone appeared a few times. The rearrangement uses TRBV7-8 and TRBJ2-7; D is uncertain. Trimming took off 0 bases at V and 4 bases at J, with 7 bases between the two ends. Germline CDR1 is SGHVS and CDR2 is FQNEAQ. The CDR3 contains 13 residues. The CDR3 reads CASSLADSYEQYF. The CDR3 DNA sequence: TGTGCCAGCAGCTTAGCGGATAGTTACGAGCAGTACTTC.